This entry lists 31 T cell receptor beta chains sequenced from one sample in a study of cytomegalovirus exposure and HLA in healthy donors. Primers included in the PCR were 60 Vbeta and 13 Jbeta primers. This table comes from immunoSEQ multiplex PCR, and its TCRdb copy is limited to in-frame clones, with some not included. This sample carries hundreds of thousands of clones, 65% to 85% of them seen once, and the ten largest clones take roughly 0.71%. The sample consisted of PBMCs. These receptors were collected from a boy aged 2 to 9 in good health and CMV-seronegative.

This chain joins TRBV6-1 and TRBJ2-7, with 8 nucleotides matching TRBD2. In germline, CDR1 is MNHNS, CDR2 SASEGT. The ends lost 5 bases at V and 2 bases at J; junction bases unmatched: 5. This CDR3 has 14 residues. CDR3 nucleotide sequence: TGTGCCAGCAGTTTGGCGGGAGGTACCTACGAGCAGTACTTC. Amino acid sequence: CASSLAGGTYEQYF.

J is TRBJ2-3 and V is TRBV30; no clear D gene. Deletions cut 1 base from V and 4 bases from J, with 15 bases between. Per the germline V gene, CDR1 is GTSNPN and CDR2 is SVGIG (reference sequence). The CDR3 contains 15 residues. This CDR3 reads CAWSGDLSTPDTQYF. The CDR3 region has the DNA TGTGCCTGGAGTGGAGACTTGAGCACCCCAGATACGCAGTATTTT.

The CDR3, as DNA: TGTGCCGGGACATCAGGGTGTGGCTACACCTTC. Translation: CAGTSGCGYTF. The chain carries TRBV30 and TRBJ1-2; D perhaps matches TRBD1 (6 bases). The CDR3 consists of 11 residues. CDR1 GTSNPN and CDR2 SVGIG come from the germline V gene (reference sequence). Trimming removed 8 bases at V and 7 bases at J, with 14 bases between. Based on the CDR3 plus reference TRBV30 and TRBJ1-2, the full variable domain is SQTIHQWPATLVQPVGSPLSLECTVEGTSNPNLYWYRQAAGRGLQLLFYSVGIGQISSEVPQNLSASRPQDRQFILSSKKLLLSDSGFYLCAGTSGCGYTFGSGTRLTVV.

The chain employs TRBV5-4 and TRBJ2-1; TRBD2 aligns across 8 bases. Germline CDR1 is SGHNT and CDR2 is YYREEE (reference sequence). The CDR3 consists of 16 residues. V lost 5 bases and J lost 5; bases outside the gene matches: 12. CDR3 bases: TGTGCCAGCAGTCGTGGAATGCGGGAGGCCCACAATGAGCAGTTCTTC. This codes for CASSRGMREAHNEQFF.

The chain uses TRBV27 and TRBJ2-1; 8 nucleotides line up with TRBD2. CDR1 is MNHEY and CDR2 is SMNVEV in the germline V gene (reference sequence). The J segment lost 3 bases and the V segment lost 2 bases, leaving 6 bases of the junction unmatched. The length of the CDR3 is 16 residues. The CDR3 DNA is TGTGCCAGCAGTTTAGCGGGGGGCGAACACTACAATGAGCAGTTCTTC. Its protein product is CASSLAGGEHYNEQFF.

The genes are TRBV5-6 and TRBJ2-2; 7 nucleotides match TRBD2. This CDR3 spans 13 amino acids. Germline lookup yields CDR1 SGHDT and CDR2 YYEEEE. Germline trimming cut 4 bases from V and 9 bases from J; bases unmatched to any gene: 6. CDR3 nucleotides: TGTGCCAGCAGCACCCCACTAGCGAGGGAGCTGTTTTTT. It yields the protein CASSTPLARELFF.

The sample holds a few counts of this clone. The J gene is TRBJ2-7, the V gene TRBV5-4, with 9 bases lining up with TRBD2. Trimming removed 0 bases from V and 6 bases from J; junction bases left unmatched: 4. This CDR3 contains 14 residues. Looked up from germline, CDR1 is SGHNT and CDR2 is YYREEE (reference sequence). The CDR3 coding sequence is TGTGCCAGCAGCTTGGCTAGCGGGGTACCCGAGCAGTACTTC. This sequence encodes CASSLASGVPEQYF.

This clone came up a few times. The chain uses TRBV6-5 and TRBJ2-7, with D maybe TRBD2 (6 bases). Germline assignment: CDR1 MNHEY and CDR2 SVGAGI. The CDR3 covers 13 residues. Trimming shortened V by 2 bases and J by 3 bases, and 8 bases separated the two germline ends. In DNA form, the CDR3 reads TGTGCCAGCAGTTACGGCGGGAACTACGAGCAGTACTTC. Residues: CASSYGGNYEQYF.

The chain has TRBV29-1 and TRBJ2-7, with TRBD1 as a possible D gene (6 bases). V lost 4 bases and J 6 bases, leaving 16 bases between the germline ends. There are 13 residues in the CDR3. The germline V gene encodes CDR1 SQVTM and CDR2 ANQGSEA. The CDR3 nucleotides read TGCAGCGTTGCTGGGGGCGAAACCCGCGAGCAGTACTTC. Translating it yields CSVAGGETREQYF.

This chain uses TRBV6-5 with TRBJ2-7, with TRBD2 matching 9 bases. Germline-derived CDR1 and CDR2 are MNHEY and SVGAGI. The V gene end was trimmed by 0 bases and the J gene end by 3 bases; junction bases not matched to a gene: 0. The CDR3 spans 14 residues. The CDR3 region has the DNA TGTGCCAGCAGTTACTCAGCGGGGGGCTACGAGCAGTACTTC. Translating it yields CASSYSAGGYEQYF.

The chain uses TRBV11-1 and TRBJ2-7; D is uncertain. V was pared by 5 bases and J by 3 bases, with 17 bases between. The CDR3 extends over 15 amino acids. CDR1 is SGHAT and CDR2 is FQDESV in the germline V gene (reference sequence). CDR3 residues: CASSLTPTEDYEQYF. The CDR3 DNA sequence: TGTGCCAGCAGCCTAACACCTACCGAGGACTACGAGCAGTACTTC. Full variable domain (missing parts from reference TRBV11-1 and TRBJ2-7): EAEVAQSPRYKITEKSQAVAFWCDPISGHATLYWYRQILGQGPELLVQFQDESVVDDSQLPKDRFSAERLKGVDSTLKIQPAELGDSAMYLCASSLTPTEDYEQYFGPGTRLTVT.

The CDR3 bases are TGCGCCAGCACGAGGGATGAAGCAGATACGCAGTATTTT. It codes for CASTRDEADTQYF. The genes are TRBV5-1 and TRBJ2-3; D might be TRBD2 (5 bases). The germline V gene has CDR1 SGHRS and CDR2 YFSETQ. Trimming removed 6 bases from V and 4 bases from J, with 12 bases in between. The CDR3 consists of 13 residues.

J is TRBJ2-1 and V is TRBV10-3; TRBD2 matches at 8 bases. The CDR3 has 14 residues. The trim removed 7 bases at V and 6 bases at J, leaving 8 bases unmatched. The germline CDR1 and CDR2 sequences are ENHRY and SYGVKD. CDR3 nucleotide sequence: TGTGCCATCACCGGGACTAGTCTGGGCAATGAGCAGTTCTTC. Residues: CAITGTSLGNEQFF.

The CDR3 coding sequence is TGTGCCATCAGTGGAGCGGGAGGCCGGACCACAGATACGCAGTATTTT. It specifies CAISGAGGRTTDTQYF. The chain couples TRBV10-3 to TRBJ2-3, with 9 bases that match TRBD2. V shed 4 bases and J 2 bases; nucleotides not matched to a gene: 7. Germline V gene data show CDR1 as ENHRY and CDR2 as SYGVKD. The CDR3 is 16 residues long.

The gene calls are TRBV6-5 and TRBJ1-6, with D possibly matching TRBD1 (6 bases). V was trimmed by 0 bases and J by 8 bases, leaving 11 bases between them. CDR1 is MNHEY and CDR2 is SVGAGI in the germline V gene. This CDR3 is built from 15 residues. DNA of the CDR3: TGTGCCAGCAGTTACTCGGCAGGGGAATATTCACCCCTCCACTTT. Translation: CASSYSAGEYSPLHF.

The genes are TRBV30 and TRBJ2-5; 11 bases map to TRBD1. V lost 1 base, J lost 2 bases, and 3 bases stayed unmatched. Looked up from germline, CDR1 is GTSNPN and CDR2 is SVGIG (reference sequence). This CDR3 region has 15 residues. The CDR3 spells CAWSAGTGGQETQYF. CDR3 coding DNA: TGTGCCTGGAGTGCCGGGACAGGGGGGCAAGAGACCCAGTACTTC.

V and J are TRBV6-1 and TRBJ1-5, with D perhaps TRBD1 (5 bases). This CDR3 spans 14 amino acids. Per the germline V gene, CDR1 is MNHNS and CDR2 is SASEGT. The ends were cut back, 4 bases at V and 4 bases at J, with 11 bases in the middle. The CDR3 loop is CASSGDSPNQPQHF. The CDR3 nucleotides read TGTGCCAGCAGTGGGGACTCCCCAAATCAGCCCCAGCATTTT.

The V and J genes are TRBV19 and TRBJ2-7; D not certain. The CDR3 consists of 13 residues. Trimming pared 6 bases from V and 4 bases from J, leaving 13 bases between. Germline V gives CDR1 LNHDA, CDR2 SQIVND (reference sequence). In nucleotides, the CDR3 is TGTGCCAGTAGCCGACCCCCGAGGTACGAGCAGTACTTC. Its translation: CASSRPPRYEQYF.

The V call is TRBV27, the J call TRBJ2-7, with D tentatively TRBD2 (6 bases). The CDR3 is 14 residues long. Germline values: CDR1 MNHEY, CDR2 SMNVEV (reference sequence). V shed 3 bases and J shed 6 bases, with 15 bases lying between them. The CDR3 nucleotides read TGTGCCAGCAGTTTTGCGGGACGGCCGGCCGAGCAGTACTTC. Residues: CASSFAGRPAEQYF.

The chain combines TRBV5-1 with TRBJ2-7; the D gene is possibly TRBD2 (6 bases). Trimming cost V 2 bases and J 7 bases, with 19 bases left between them. The CDR3 is 15 residues long. Germline-derived CDR1 and CDR2 are SGHRS and YFSETQ. CDR3 coding DNA: TGCGCCAGCAGCTTAGGAGGGGAGGTCACCGGGGAGCAGTACTTC. This codes for CASSLGGEVTGEQYF.

The J gene is TRBJ1-1, the V gene TRBV2; 8 bases match TRBD1. The CDR3 length is 14 residues. Germline loops: CDR1 SNHLY, CDR2 FYNNEI. V shed 7 bases, J shed 0 bases, and the junction held 4 bases outside the gene matches. This CDR3 reads CASTPDRVNTEAFF. CDR3 coding DNA: TGTGCCAGCACCCCGGACAGGGTGAACACTGAAGCTTTCTTT.

This clone was seen only a few times. The gene calls are TRBV5-6 and TRBJ2-7; D may be TRBD2 (5 bases). The CDR3 covers 13 residues. Germline-derived CDR1 and CDR2 are SGHDT and YYEEEE. V was trimmed by 5 bases and J by 1 base, leaving 10 bases between them. DNA of the CDR3: TGTGCCAGCAGTTTTGGAGGATCCTACGAGCAGTACTTC. Translating it yields CASSFGGSYEQYF.

This chain connects TRBV5-6 to TRBJ2-1; 8 bases line up with TRBD1. V trimming: 0 bases; J trimming: 9 bases; junction bases outside the gene matches: 5. The germline V gene encodes CDR1 SGHDT and CDR2 YYEEEE. The CDR3 runs 14 residues. In DNA form, the CDR3 reads TGTGCCAGCAGCTTGGGGCAGGGGGCTTGTGAGCAGTTCTTC. It encodes CASSLGQGACEQFF.

This rearrangement joins TRBV12-5 to TRBJ2-1; TRBD2 agrees at 7 bases. J was trimmed by 5 bases and V by 2 bases; bases with no gene match: 9. Germline CDR1 and CDR2: LGHNT and FRNRAP. CDR3 length: 16 residues. The chain's CDR3 is CASGLLWEGPHNEQFF. Here the CDR3 DNA reads TGTGCTAGTGGTTTGCTCTGGGAGGGCCCCCACAATGAGCAGTTCTTC.

In its sample, this clone was seen a few times. V gene TRBV11-3 combines with J gene TRBJ2-2, with 10 bases lining up with TRBD2. With 5 bases clipped from V and 3 bases from J, the junction kept 3 bases outside the gene matches. The CDR3 is 15 amino acids. CDR1 is SGHNT, CDR2 YENEEA, per germline. The CDR3 bases are TGTGCCAGCAGCCCCCTAGCGGGGGACACCGGGGAGCTGTTTTTT. Residues: CASSPLAGDTGELFF.

The chain recombines TRBV10-3 with TRBJ1-3, with 9 positions matching TRBD1. V dropped 1 base and J dropped 4; count of bases not matched to a gene: 2. This CDR3 spans 15 amino acids. From germline, CDR1 is ENHRY and CDR2 SYGVKD. The CDR3 sequence: CAISEFGTGGNTIYF. DNA for the CDR3: TGTGCCATCAGTGAGTTCGGGACAGGGGGAAACACCATATATTTT.

This clone appeared a few times. V and J are TRBV5-4 and TRBJ2-7; D is uncertain. CDR1 is SGHNT, CDR2 YYREEE, per germline (reference sequence). V lost 0 bases and J lost 2, with 9 bases in between. The CDR3 sequence is 14 residues long. In DNA, the CDR3 is TGTGCCAGCAGCTTGGGCGAAAACCCCTACGAGCAGTACTTC. Protein: CASSLGENPYEQYF.

This clone was observed a handful of times. The chain joins TRBV4-1 to TRBJ1-2; TRBD1 matches 7 bases. Germline V lookup: CDR1 MGHRA, CDR2 YSYEKL. The CDR3 covers 15 residues. The junction had 9 bases not matched to a gene; V was cut back by 5 bases and J by 3 bases. The CDR3 DNA is TGCGCCAGCAGCTTCTTAAGGACAGGTGACTATGGCTACACCTTC. Translating gives CASSFLRTGDYGYTF.

This chain links TRBV5-4 with TRBJ2-6, with 9 bases fitting TRBD1. There are 17 residues in the CDR3. The germline gives CDR1 SGHNT, CDR2 YYREEE (reference sequence). V was clipped by 4 bases and J by 2 bases; unmatched bases: 7. Here the CDR3 reads CASSRTGDSPGANVLTF. Written as DNA, the CDR3 is TGTGCCAGCAGCCGGACAGGGGACAGCCCTGGGGCCAACGTCCTGACTTTC.

This clone showed up just a few times. This may stem from a read error, because a much larger clone lies one nucleotide away. The sample carries other DNA sequences with the same CDR3. The chain is built from TRBV4-1 and TRBJ1-5; D not certain. Trimming stripped 0 bases from V and 6 bases from J, with 6 bases between. CDR1 is MGHRA and CDR2 is YSYEKL in the germline V gene. CDR3 length: 13 residues. CDR3 nucleotides: TGCGCCAGCAGCCAAGATATCGGTCAGCCCCAGCATTTT. Its translation: CASSQDIGQPQHF.

This rearrangement joins TRBV6-1 to TRBJ1-1; D is possibly TRBD1 (5 bases). CDR1 and CDR2 (germline): MNHNS, SASEGT. The V end was cut by 8 bases, the J end by 6 bases, with 10 bases between. This CDR3 comprises 11 residues. CDR3 sequence: CASPGSSEAFF. The CDR3 DNA reads TGTGCCAGCCCAGGGTCTTCTGAAGCTTTCTTT.